Sequencing of this T cell receptor (beta chain) was carried out in a study of spatial heterogeneity in lung cancer. Overall study: Sequenced follow-up PBMC samples came a median of about 26 months after resection, where available. Each time, sequencing found more beta-chain sequences than alpha-chain sequences.

This CDR3 contains 13 residues. Trimming left V 9 bases short and J 4 bases short, with 12 bases between. CDR1 WNHNN and CDR2 SYGVQD come from the germline V gene (reference sequence). Time point: blood at routine non-recurrence follow-up after resection. From tumor, nontumor lung or frozen PBMC, whole RNA was taken unsorted for sequencing. TCRdb re-derived calls from the 5' RACE reads in MiXCR, one entry per CDR3 protein. The sample has tens of thousands of distinct CDR3 sequences; under 8% are singletons. This clonotype has just a few counts. The clonotype comes from a female donor with early-stage non-small cell lung cancer. The chain couples TRBV10-1 to TRBJ2-2; a weak D match, TRBD2 (6 bases). Material: PBMCs, obtained at follow-up. Written as DNA, the CDR3 is TGCGCCAGTGCCCCGGAGGGCACCGGGGAGCTGTTTTTT. Translated: CASAPEGTGELFF.